This T cell receptor beta chain was retrieved from a study of read filtering for tumor transcriptome and immune sequencing. Study background: Revised staging placed roughly 8 patients in R-ISS I, around 15 in II, more than 5 in III. Whole-transcriptome libraries were prepared after DNase treatment.

Study-level points and caveats: In IR-seq, single-read clonotypes were approximately 79% of clonotypes but approximately 3.5% of reads.

The library was built from about 400 ng RNA with molecular barcoded adaptors for alpha/delta and beta/gamma chains. TCRdb reanalysed the reads using MiXCR and keeps one entry per CDR3 protein. The profile shows some 40,000 distinct CDR3 sequences, 12% of them singletons. The CDR3 covers 14 residues. Germline V gene data show CDR1 as SGHVS and CDR2 as FQNEAQ. V was clipped by 5 bases and J by 7 bases; unmatched bases: 8. Sampling of bone marrow took place during active disease in every patient. This clonotype occurred many times. The antigen is unknown. The sample comprised a population of CD138-negative cells sorted from bone marrow. The chain recombines TRBV7-8 with TRBJ1-5, with 7 nucleotides matching TRBD1. The TCR comes from a donor at least 40 years old with multiple myeloma. The CDR3 DNA follows: TGTGCCAGCAGCGGAACAGGGGTTCGGCAGCCCCAGCATTTT. Protein: CASSGTGVRQPQHF.